This TCR beta chain emerged from a study of lymphopenia after photon versus proton radiotherapy (dated by TCRdb to between 2017 and 2020). For context, the study as a whole: Photon and proton radiation therapy were compared by the study for their immunological effects in patients with gastrointestinal tumors who developed high-grade lymphopenia. A cohort of around 21 patients with gastrointestinal tumors who received either photon or proton therapy and subsequently developed lymphopenia was included. The study aimed to characterize how the two radiation modalities differ in their impact on the immune system. On the study overall, not on this receptor specifically: Across the cohort, an inverse correlation was found between a larger post-nadir drop in TCR diversity and overall survival time among patients who died. The survival association was assessed only in patients who died, and better survival with proton therapy was presented by the authors as a possibility rather than a demonstrated result. After the lymphocyte count nadir, photon-treated repertoires showed oligoclonal expansion, especially of CD8+ Temra cells, which drove the drop in diversity. During treatment, patients who received photon therapy lost naive T cells and TCR diversity and gained effector/memory populations, whereas patients who received proton therapy remained relatively stable.

Concerning this clone itself: This receptor's antigen is unknown. Base qualities are not at hand, and no much larger clone is one base apart.

V and J are trimmed by 3 bases and 4 bases, and the gene matches miss 11 bases of the junction. The germline V gene encodes CDR1 MNHEY and CDR2 SMNVEV (reference sequence). Spanning cysteine to phenylalanine, the CDR3 consists of 17 amino acids. Just the 51-base CDR3 DNA is kept, in frame starting at base 1. Libraries came from the immunoSEQ multiplex PCR assay. Alongside multiparametric flow cytometry, deep sequencing of rearranged TCR beta loci was used to profile the T cell repertoires. The clones in this table, taken by TCRdb from immuneACCESS, are in-frame only. Not every clone is retained; where verified, under half of the shortfall comes from an unresolved V gene, and the cause of the rest is unknown. For this sample there are about 26,000 clones; roughly 85% appear just once. The ten largest clones capture 5.2% of the sample.

Rearrangement joined TRBV27 to TRBJ2-3, with 9 junctional bases fitting TRBD1. This TCR was recovered from a man aged 25-40 years with gastric cancer. This specimen was peripheral blood, taken from a patient treated with photon-based radiotherapy. This receptor has the CDR3 CASSFQHSGQGPDTQYF. The nucleotides are TGTGCCAGCAGTTTTCAGCATTCGGGACAGGGCCCAGATACGCAGTATTTT.